The 25 T cell receptor beta chains reported below all come from one sample, sequenced in a study of T cells in Graves' hyperthyroidism and ophthalmopathy. Amplification of TCR beta CDR3 regions used RNA as the template. Using the HTBI primer set, a first-round RT-PCR was run on the TCR CDR3. MiXCR, run by TCRdb on the multiplex PCR reads, gives a single entry per CDR3 protein. The sample comprises approximately 300,000 distinct CDR3 sequences, around 17% of which are singletons, and 33% rests with the top ten. Sequenced material: blood. Source of these receptors: a man aged 30 to 45 with Graves' hyperthyroidism.

This clonotype was observed a few times. A much larger clonotype is one base distant, so this may be a read error. CDR3 sequence (DNA): TGTGCCTGCAGCCCAGCACAAGAGACCCAGTACTTC. Protein product: CACSPAQETQYF. The chain uses TRBV2 and TRBJ2-5, with unresolved D. This CDR3 contains 12 residues. Germline V gives CDR1 SNHLY, CDR2 FYNNEI.

J is TRBJ2-7 and V is TRBV7-9, with a tentative D call TRBD2 (6 bases). The germline CDR1 and CDR2 sequences are SEHNR and FQNEAQ (reference sequence). The V gene lost 1 base and the J gene lost 2 bases, with 9 bases spanning the gap. The CDR3 runs to 14 residues. CDR3 coding DNA: TGTGCCAGCAGCTTAGGGGACTTTACCTACGAGCAGTACTTC. It translates to CASSLGDFTYEQYF.

The gene calls are TRBV18 and TRBJ2-2; possibly TRBD1 for D (7 bases). V lost 3 bases to trimming and J lost 0 bases, with 11 bases between them. Germline-derived CDR1 and CDR2 are KGHSH and LQKENI. The CDR3 runs 16 residues. The CDR3 coding sequence is TGTGCCAGCTCACCGCGGGACAGACCGAACACCGGGGAGCTGTTTTTT. This translates into CASSPRDRPNTGELFF. The variable domain in full, with the rest retrieved from reference TRBV18 and TRBJ2-2, is NAGVMQNPRHLVRRRGQEARLRCSPMKGHSHVYWYRQLPEEGLKFMVYLQKENIIDESGMPKERFSAEFPKEGPSILRIQQVVRGDSAAYFCASSPRDRPNTGELFFGEGSRLTVL.

This clonotype was recorded many times. This chain connects TRBV29-1 to TRBJ2-7; D is possibly TRBD1 (5 bases). The ends were cut back, 6 bases at V and 2 bases at J, with 17 bases in the middle. The germline V gene has CDR1 SQVTM and CDR2 ANQGSEA. This CDR3 comprises 14 residues. The CDR3 sequence is CSVKTDSATYEQYF. CDR3 DNA sequence: TGCAGCGTCAAGACCGACAGTGCGACCTACGAGCAGTACTTC.

This clonotype was seen many times. The V and J genes are TRBV30 and TRBJ2-1; D possibly corresponds to TRBD2 (6 bases). In germline, CDR1 is GTSNPN, CDR2 SVGIG (reference sequence). The CDR3 extends over 15 amino acids. Trimming left V 5 bases short and J 1 base short, with 15 bases between. CDR3 loop: CAWGGTLGSYNEQFF. DNA of the CDR3: TGTGCCTGGGGAGGGACCCTAGGGTCCTACAATGAGCAGTTCTTC.

This clonotype was seen more than once but under ten times. This sequence joins TRBV14 and TRBJ1-1; the D gene is possibly TRBD1 (5 bases). V lost 0 bases and J lost 1, with 9 bases in between. CDR3 length equals 15 residues. Per germline, CDR1 SGHDN and CDR2 FVKESK. CDR3 sequence: CASSQDKGPNTEAFF. In DNA form, the CDR3 reads TGTGCCAGCAGCCAAGATAAGGGGCCGAACACTGAAGCTTTCTTT.

This chain links TRBV5-4 with TRBJ2-2; TRBD1 aligns across 8 bases. The CDR3 is 16 amino acids. Germline CDR1 is SGHNT and CDR2 is YYREEE (reference sequence). Trimming took 4 bases from V and 3 from J; bases not matched to a gene: 8. CDR3 in amino acids: CASSDRDRRDTGELFF. The CDR3 nucleotides read TGTGCCAGCAGCGACCGGGACAGGCGGGACACCGGGGAGCTGTTTTTT.

This clonotype was detected ten times or more. V gene TRBV27 combines with J gene TRBJ2-1; the match to TRBD2 covers 12 bases. The germline gives CDR1 MNHEY, CDR2 SMNVEV (reference sequence). Unmatched junction bases numbered 8, after V lost 5 bases and J lost 9 bases. This CDR3 comprises 15 residues. For the CDR3, the DNA is TGTGCCAGCAGTCACTCCGGACTAGCGGGAAGTGAGCAGTTCTTC. Protein: CASSHSGLAGSEQFF.

This clonotype was recorded many times. The chain links TRBV15 to TRBJ2-3; possibly TRBD2 for D (7 bases). Germline CDR1 is LNHNV and CDR2 is YYDKDF (reference sequence). The V and J ends lost 0 bases and 1 base respectively, with 11 bases between them. CDR3 length: 16 residues. The CDR3 nucleotides read TGTGCCACCAGCAGAGAGAGGGGGGGGGGCACAGATACGCAGTATTTT. As protein: CATSRERGGGTDTQYF.

The genes are TRBV19 and TRBJ2-1, with 8 positions matching TRBD2. Germline V gene sequence: CDR1 LNHDA, CDR2 SQIVND (reference sequence). The CDR3 runs to 13 residues. V shed 7 bases and J 9 bases; nucleotides not matched to a gene: 8. CDR3 coding DNA: TGTGCCAGTAAAGAGCGGGAGATGATTGAGCAGTTCTTC. It translates to CASKEREMIEQFF.

The gene calls are TRBV28 and TRBJ2-2; 8 bases match TRBD1. J lost 4 bases, V lost 7 bases, and 11 bases had no gene match. Germline V CDR1 and CDR2: MDHEN, SYDVKM. CDR3 length: 16 residues. CDR3 region: CASISQGARGTGELFF. CDR3 coding DNA: TGTGCCAGCATATCTCAGGGGGCGAGGGGCACCGGGGAGCTGTTTTTT. The entire variable domain, with the rest obtained from reference TRBV28 and TRBJ2-2, is as follows: DVKVTQSSRYLVKRTGEKVFLECVQDMDHENMFWYRQDPGLGLRLIYFSYDVKMKEKGDIPEGYSVSREKKERFSLILESASTNQTSMYLCASISQGARGTGELFFGEGSRLTVL.

A single count supports this clonotype. This chain connects TRBV7-2 to TRBJ2-7; D is ambiguous. Deletions cut 4 bases from V and 2 bases from J, with 9 bases between. Germline loops: CDR1 SGHTA, CDR2 FQGNSA. This CDR3 contains 13 residues. This chain's CDR3 is CASSSSTPYEQYF. CDR3 DNA sequence: TGTGCCAGCAGCTCCTCGACTCCCTACGAGCAGTACTTC.

In its sample, this clonotype was seen many times. The J gene is TRBJ2-5, the V gene TRBV3-1; no clear D. Germline V gene lookup returns CDR1 LGHDT and CDR2 YNNKEL (reference sequence). The germline V and J ends were trimmed by 0 bases and 5 bases, with 10 bases remaining between them. CDR3 size: 14 residues. This chain's CDR3 is CASSQDPSGETQYF. The CDR3 DNA is TGTGCCAGCAGCCAAGATCCCTCGGGCGAGACCCAGTACTTC.

This clonotype was detected a few times. The gene calls are TRBV5-1 and TRBJ2-5, with D unclear. The CDR3 extends over 13 amino acids. Trimming took 0 bases from V and 5 from J, leaving 8 bases between them. Germline V CDR1 and CDR2: SGHRS, YFSETQ. CDR3 in DNA: TGCGCCAGCAGCTTGGACCCCTCGGAGACCCAGTACTTC. This encodes CASSLDPSETQYF.

The chain employs TRBV3-1 and TRBJ2-2; TRBD1 might be the D (6 bases). V shed 4 bases and J shed 5 bases, with 11 bases lying between them. The germline gives CDR1 LGHDT, CDR2 YNNKEL (reference sequence). The CDR3 sequence is 14 residues long. This CDR3 reads CASSLTGDTGELFF. The CDR3 nucleotides are TGTGCCAGCAGCCTGACAGGTGATACCGGGGAGCTGTTTTTT.

This clonotype was counted ten times or more. V and J are TRBV3-1 and TRBJ2-1, with 7 nucleotides matching TRBD1. The J segment lost 0 bases and the V segment lost 0 bases, leaving 5 bases of the junction unmatched. CDR3 length: 17 residues. Germline CDR1 LGHDT, CDR2 YNNKEL (reference sequence). The CDR3 sequence is CASSQEGGFSSYNEQFF. In DNA form, the CDR3 reads TGTGCCAGCAGCCAAGAAGGGGGCTTTAGCTCCTACAATGAGCAGTTCTTC.

This clonotype was counted at least ten times. The genes are TRBV5-8 and TRBJ2-3; 9 bases align to TRBD2. Unmatched junction bases numbered 5, after V lost 4 bases and J lost 2 bases. The CDR3 is 15 amino acids. The germline V gene encodes CDR1 SGHTS and CDR2 YDEGEE. CDR3 protein: CASSNGLANTDTQYF. The CDR3 coding sequence is TGTGCCAGCAGCAACGGACTAGCGAACACAGATACGCAGTATTTT.

This chain links TRBV7-3 with TRBJ2-7; tentatively, D is TRBD1 (5 bases). CDR1 SGHTA and CDR2 FQGTGA come from the germline V gene. This CDR3 is 15 amino acids long. Between the trimmed V and J ends, which lost 2 bases and 3 bases, there was a span of 14 bases. The CDR3 nucleotides read TGTGCCAGCAGCTTAGGGGCAGGCAACCGCTACGAGCAGTACTTC. This gives the protein CASSLGAGNRYEQYF.

This clonotype has more than one count but fewer than ten. Here the CDR3 DNA reads TGTGCCATCAGTGAGTCGAGGGCAGGGCAGTCTGCTGGAAACACCATATATTTT. It yields the protein CAISESRAGQSAGNTIYF. J is TRBJ1-3 and V is TRBV10-3; D might be TRBD1 (5 bases). Germline V gene data show CDR1 as ENHRY and CDR2 as SYGVKD. Trimming cost V 0 bases and J 2 bases, with 17 bases left between them. The CDR3 sequence is 18 residues long.

The sample holds many counts of this clonotype. The V and J genes are TRBV20-1 and TRBJ2-5, with D possibly called TRBD1 or TRBD2 (5 bases each). V was cut by 2 bases and J by 7 bases, with 17 bases left in between. CDR3 length: 14 amino acids. Germline CDR1 DFQATT, CDR2 SNEGSKA (reference sequence). CDR3 bases: TGCAGTGCTAGAAAGGGGACCATCGGCGGGACCCAGTACTTC. Its protein is CSARKGTIGGTQYF.

This clonotype showed up many times. The chain couples TRBV3-1 to TRBJ2-1; D is unresolved. Germline CDR1 LGHDT, CDR2 YNNKEL (reference sequence). The CDR3 length is 14 residues. Trimming left V 3 bases short and J 5 bases short, with 11 bases between. DNA for the CDR3: TGTGCCAGCAGCCACGCGGACGACCACAATGAGCAGTTCTTC. Its protein product is CASSHADDHNEQFF.

This clonotype was observed many times. The chain recombines TRBV5-1 with TRBJ2-7, with 7 bases that match TRBD2. V was clipped by 4 bases and J by 4 bases; unmatched bases: 11. The CDR3 is 15 amino acids. Germline V lookup: CDR1 SGHRS, CDR2 YFSETQ. The CDR3 DNA reads as TGCGCCAGCAGCCCGGCTGCGGGGGAACCTTACGAGCAGTACTTC. It specifies CASSPAAGEPYEQYF.

The chain couples TRBV20-1 to TRBJ2-5; no clear D gene. The CDR3 totals 13 residues. V dropped 6 bases and J dropped 2 bases, with 13 bases sitting between them. Germline CDR1 reads DFQATT; CDR2 reads SNEGSKA (reference sequence). In nucleotides, the CDR3 is TGCAGTGCCATAGAACCCCTTCAAGAGACCCAGTACTTC. This gives the protein CSAIEPLQETQYF.

The sample holds many counts of this clonotype. The chain recombines TRBV6-1 with TRBJ2-7; D call uncertain. CDR1 MNHNS and CDR2 SASEGT come from the germline V gene. The CDR3 has 11 amino acids. Between the trimmed V and J ends, which lost 5 bases and 6 bases, there was a span of 8 bases. CDR3 loop: CASSPTGEQYF. The DNA for the CDR3 is TGTGCCAGCAGTCCCACCGGCGAGCAGTACTTC.

There are many counts of this clonotype. The chain links TRBV30 to TRBJ2-1, with 7 bases fitting TRBD1. Per germline, CDR1 GTSNPN and CDR2 SVGIG (reference sequence). This CDR3 has 14 residues. The junction had 6 bases not matched to a gene; V was cut back by 0 bases and J by 7 bases. For the CDR3, the DNA is TGTGCCTGGAGTGTAGGGACAGCTAATAATGAGCAGTTCTTC. Protein product: CAWSVGTANNEQFF.